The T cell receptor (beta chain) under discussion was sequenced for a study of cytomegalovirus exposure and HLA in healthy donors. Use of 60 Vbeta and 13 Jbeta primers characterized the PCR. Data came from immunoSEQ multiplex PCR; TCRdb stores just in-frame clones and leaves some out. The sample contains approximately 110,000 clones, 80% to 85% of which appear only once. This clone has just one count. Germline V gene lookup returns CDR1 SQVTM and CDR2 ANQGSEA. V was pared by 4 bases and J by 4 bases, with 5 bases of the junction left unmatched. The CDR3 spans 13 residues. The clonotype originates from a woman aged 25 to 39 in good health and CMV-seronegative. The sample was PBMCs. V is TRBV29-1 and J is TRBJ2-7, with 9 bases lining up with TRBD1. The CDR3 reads CSVADRGVYEQYF. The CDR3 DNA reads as TGCAGCGTTGCGGACAGGGGTGTTTACGAGCAGTACTTC.